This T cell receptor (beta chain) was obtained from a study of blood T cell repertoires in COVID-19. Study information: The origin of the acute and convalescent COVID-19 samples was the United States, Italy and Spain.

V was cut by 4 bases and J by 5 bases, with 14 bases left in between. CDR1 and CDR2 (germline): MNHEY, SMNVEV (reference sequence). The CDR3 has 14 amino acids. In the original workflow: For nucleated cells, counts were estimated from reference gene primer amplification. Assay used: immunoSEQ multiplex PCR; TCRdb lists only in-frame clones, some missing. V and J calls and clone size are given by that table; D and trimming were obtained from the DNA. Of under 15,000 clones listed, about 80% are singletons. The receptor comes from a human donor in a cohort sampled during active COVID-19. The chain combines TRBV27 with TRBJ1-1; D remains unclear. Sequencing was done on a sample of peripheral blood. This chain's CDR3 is CASSWAGPRTEAFF. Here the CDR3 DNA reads TGTGCCAGCAGTTGGGCAGGCCCACGTACTGAAGCTTTCTTT.